This T cell receptor beta chain was retrieved from a study of blood T cell repertoires in COVID-19. Trimming shortened V by 2 bases and J by 7 bases, and 12 bases separated the two germline ends. This CDR3 is 13 amino acids long. Germline loops: CDR1 MNHEY, CDR2 SVGAGI. Assay used: immunoSEQ multiplex PCR; TCRdb lists only in-frame clones, some missing. The sample lists 200,000 to 250,000 clones, about 84% occurring once. This chain uses TRBV6-5 with TRBJ2-7; no definite D call. The sequenced sample consisted of PBMCs or T cells enriched from blood (not recorded which). The receptor was isolated from a woman in her forties or fifties who had recovered from COVID-19. CDR3: CASSYLGGTEQYF. In DNA form, the CDR3 reads TGTGCCAGCAGTTACCTTGGCGGCACGGAGCAGTACTTC.